This entry lists 19 T cell receptor beta chains sequenced from one sample in a study of metastatic and nonmetastatic thyroid tumors. Via MiXCR, TCRdb re-called the PCR reads. The repertoire holds about 20,000 clones, around 14% seen once, with under 20% in the top ten. All patients were treatment-naive before thyroid surgery. The sample was blood. The receptors were gathered from a female donor with papillary thyroid cancer or a benign thyroid nodule (not recorded which). Some clones in this sample may be carry-over from other donors' samples.

This clone came up many times. The J gene is TRBJ1-2, the V gene TRBV9, with D possibly matching TRBD1 (5 bases). The germline V gene has CDR1 SGDLS and CDR2 YYNGEE. Trimming stripped 0 bases from V and 7 bases from J, with 10 bases between. This CDR3 is built from 13 residues. CDR3: CASSVVSGVGYTF. CDR3 coding DNA: TGTGCCAGCAGCGTAGTTTCGGGGGTTGGCTACACCTTC.

As concerns this clone: Here the CDR3 omits its conserved ending phenylalanine or tryptophan, so a read error is the likely source. J is TRBJ2-1 and V is TRBV12-5; 9 bases fit TRBD1. The CDR3 loop spans 14 amino acids. CDR1 LGHNT and CDR2 FRNRAP come from the germline V gene. V shed 6 bases and J 6 bases; nucleotides not matched to a gene: 6. CDR3 sequence: CASGPGQGFNEQFL. In DNA, the CDR3 is TGTGCTAGTGGCCCGGGACAGGGTTTCAATGAGCAGTTCCTC.

This clone was counted many times. The chain joins TRBV20-1 to TRBJ1-1; weak D call: TRBD1 (5 bases). V lost 0 bases and J 5 bases, leaving 10 bases between the germline ends. The CDR3 length is 13 residues. CDR1 and CDR2 (germline): DFQATT, SNEGSKA (reference sequence). The CDR3 protein is CSARDRGETEAFF. The CDR3 DNA reads as TGCAGTGCTAGAGACCGGGGCGAGACTGAAGCTTTCTTT.

In this sample, this clone turned up a few times. This chain uses TRBV4-1 with TRBJ1-1; 7 nucleotides match TRBD1. Germline CDR1 reads MGHRA; CDR2 reads YSYEKL. CDR3 length: 16 amino acids. After removal of 5 bases from V and 2 bases from J, the junction contained 11 bases not matched to a gene. In DNA form, the CDR3 reads TGCGCCAGCAGCTTATCCAGGGGGGGGAGCAACACTGAAGCTTTCTTT. Amino acid sequence: CASSLSRGGSNTEAFF.

A remark on this clone: Given a much more abundant clone one base away, this may be a read error. This chain links TRBV5-6 with TRBJ2-2; D not certain. The CDR3 is made up of 12 amino acids. The V end was cut by 6 bases, the J end by 9 bases, with 12 bases between. The germline gives CDR1 SGHDT, CDR2 YYEEEE. CDR3 bases: TGTGCCAGCACCCAAGGCTCAAGGGAGCTGTTTTTT. Translating it yields CASTQGSRELFF.

This rearrangement joins TRBV2 to TRBJ1-2; no clear D gene. Germline CDR1 SNHLY, CDR2 FYNNEI. The CDR3 covers 14 residues. V lost 9 bases and J lost 0, with 14 bases in between. CDR3: CASQDGRANYGYTF. In DNA, the CDR3 is TGTGCCAGTCAGGACGGCCGAGCTAACTATGGCTACACCTTC.

On this clone itself: The sample holds other DNA sequences that translate to the same CDR3. This rearrangement joins TRBV4-3 to TRBJ1-6, with D possibly TRBD1 on 6 matching bases. CDR1 and CDR2 from the germline V gene are LGHNA and YSLEER. The V and J ends lost 0 bases and 13 bases respectively, with 16 bases between them. The CDR3 runs 15 residues. CDR3 DNA: TGCGCCAGCAGCCAAGATGGGACATACAACTCGCCCCTCCACTTT. This sequence encodes CASSQDGTYNSPLHF.

This clone was picked up many times. This rearrangement joins TRBV2 to TRBJ2-3, with D perhaps given as TRBD1 or TRBD2 (5 bases each). Trimming cost V 2 bases and J 2 bases, with 11 bases left between them. Germline loops: CDR1 SNHLY, CDR2 FYNNEI. This CDR3 contains 15 residues. The CDR3 here is CASSEYGDATDTQYF. The CDR3 bases are TGTGCCAGCAGTGAATACGGGGACGCCACAGATACGCAGTATTTT.

In its sample, this clone was seen a few times. The chain couples TRBV10-3 to TRBJ2-7; TRBD1 matches at 9 bases. This CDR3 region has 15 residues. After removal of 5 bases from V and 5 bases from J, the junction contained 10 bases not matched to a gene. Germline CDR1 ENHRY, CDR2 SYGVKD. The CDR3 here is CAISRTGGSWDEQYF. CDR3 nucleotide sequence: TGTGCCATCAGTCGAACAGGGGGCTCCTGGGACGAGCAGTACTTC.

V usage is TRBV28 and J usage is TRBJ1-2; 9 bases agree with TRBD1. J was trimmed by 2 bases and V by 4 bases; bases with no gene match: 5. The germline V gene encodes CDR1 MDHEN and CDR2 SYDVKM. This CDR3 contains 15 residues. This chain's CDR3 is CASSSTGGSNYGYTF. For the CDR3, the DNA is TGTGCCAGCAGTTCGACAGGGGGGTCAAACTATGGCTACACCTTC.

The rearrangement links TRBV5-1 to TRBJ1-1; weak D call: TRBD1 (5 bases). V was pared by 0 bases and J by 1 base, with 7 bases between. This CDR3 is 14 amino acids long. Per germline, CDR1 SGHRS and CDR2 YFSETQ. CDR3 residues: CASSLAQANTEAFF. CDR3 coding DNA: TGCGCCAGCAGCTTGGCACAGGCGAACACTGAAGCTTTCTTT.

V usage is TRBV27 and J usage is TRBJ2-1; tentatively, D is TRBD1 or TRBD2 (5 bases each). Germline lookup yields CDR1 MNHEY and CDR2 SMNVEV (reference sequence). This CDR3 spans 15 amino acids. Trimming stripped 7 bases from V and 2 bases from J, with 15 bases between. The CDR3 nucleotides read TGTGCCAGCATCGGGGCCAGCGTACCCTACAATGAGCAGTTCTTC. It specifies CASIGASVPYNEQFF.

Many counts were recorded for this clone. This CDR3 is also generated by other DNA sequences in the sample. The genes are TRBV13 and TRBJ1-2; D ambiguous. The germline CDR1 and CDR2 sequences are PRHDT and FYEKMQ (reference sequence). This CDR3 is built from 15 residues. V lost 1 base, J lost 2 bases, and 11 bases lay in between. CDR3 sequence (DNA): TGTGCCAGCAGCTTAGTAGTCGGAGGAAACTATGGCTACACCTTC. Translation: CASSLVVGGNYGYTF.

V is TRBV6-5 and J is TRBJ2-2; TRBD2 aligns across 7 bases. The J segment lost 6 bases and the V segment lost 2 bases, leaving 6 bases of the junction unmatched. Germline values: CDR1 MNHEY, CDR2 SVGAGI. The CDR3 totals 15 residues. The CDR3 DNA reads TGTGCCAGCAGTTACGGCGGGAGTAACCCCGGGGAGCTGTTTTTT. This codes for CASSYGGSNPGELFF.

This clone has more than one count but fewer than ten. The chain joins TRBV18 to TRBJ1-6, with D possibly being TRBD1 (6 bases). Trimming pared 3 bases from V and 15 bases from J, leaving 24 bases between. This CDR3 is 16 amino acids long. The germline V gene encodes CDR1 KGHSH and CDR2 LQKENI. CDR3 region: CASSPNSGVVGVVLHF. In nucleotides, the CDR3 is TGTGCCAGCTCACCCAACTCAGGGGTCGTGGGTGTCGTCCTCCACTTT.

Many counts were recorded for this clone. This chain links TRBV15 with TRBJ2-3; 7 nucleotides agree with TRBD2. Germline loops: CDR1 LNHNV, CDR2 YYDKDF (reference sequence). The CDR3 length is 15 residues. V trimming: 3 bases; J trimming: 3 bases; junction bases outside the gene matches: 6. CDR3 DNA: TGTGCCACCAGCAGTTCCGCGGGAGTTACAGATACGCAGTATTTT. Its protein product is CATSSSAGVTDTQYF.

The chain has TRBV6-1 and TRBJ1-4; TRBD1 matches 8 bases. Germline CDR1 and CDR2: MNHNS and SASEGT. V was clipped by 7 bases and J by 11 bases; unmatched bases: 12. This CDR3 contains 14 residues. The CDR3 loop reads CASIRTGSGEKLFF. The CDR3 DNA reads as TGTGCCAGCATCCGGACAGGGAGTGGGGAGAAACTGTTTTTT.

This clone turned up a few times. The chain is built from TRBV2 and TRBJ2-7; D might be TRBD2 (7 bases). The CDR3 has 15 amino acids. Germline CDR1 reads SNHLY; CDR2 reads FYNNEI. The ends were cut back, 1 base at V and 2 bases at J, with 12 bases in the middle. CDR3 nucleotides: TGTGCCAGCAGTGAAGGGGGGGGACAAGCCTACGAGCAGTACTTC. This gives the protein CASSEGGGQAYEQYF.

This clone was detected ten times or more. The chain carries TRBV19 and TRBJ2-2, with TRBD1 identical over 10 bases. The CDR3 runs to 16 residues. CDR1 and CDR2 (germline): LNHDA, SQIVND (reference sequence). The ends lost 5 bases at V and 0 bases at J; junction bases unmatched: 3. The DNA of the CDR3 is TGTGCCAGTAGTTCCGGACAGGGGGCGAACACCGGGGAGCTGTTTTTT. Its protein product is CASSSGQGANTGELFF.